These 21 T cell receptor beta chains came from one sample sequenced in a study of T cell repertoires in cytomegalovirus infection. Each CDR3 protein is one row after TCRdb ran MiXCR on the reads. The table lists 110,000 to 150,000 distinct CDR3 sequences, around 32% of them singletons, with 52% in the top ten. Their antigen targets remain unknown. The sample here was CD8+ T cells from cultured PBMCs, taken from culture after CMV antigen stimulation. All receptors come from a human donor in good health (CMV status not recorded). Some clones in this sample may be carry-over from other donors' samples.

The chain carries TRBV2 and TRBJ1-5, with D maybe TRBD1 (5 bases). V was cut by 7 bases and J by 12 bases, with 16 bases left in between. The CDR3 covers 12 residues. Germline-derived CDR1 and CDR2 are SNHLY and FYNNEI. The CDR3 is CASKGQEGYQHF. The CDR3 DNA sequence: TGTGCCAGCAAGGGGCAGGAAGGCTACCAGCATTTT.

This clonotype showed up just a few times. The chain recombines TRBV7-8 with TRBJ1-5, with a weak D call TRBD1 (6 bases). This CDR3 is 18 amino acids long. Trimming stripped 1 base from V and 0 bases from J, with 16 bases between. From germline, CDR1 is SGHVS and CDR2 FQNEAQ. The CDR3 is CASSLVRGEGYSNQPQHF. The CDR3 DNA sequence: TGTGCCAGCAGCTTAGTCAGGGGAGAGGGATATAGCAATCAGCCCCAGCATTTT.

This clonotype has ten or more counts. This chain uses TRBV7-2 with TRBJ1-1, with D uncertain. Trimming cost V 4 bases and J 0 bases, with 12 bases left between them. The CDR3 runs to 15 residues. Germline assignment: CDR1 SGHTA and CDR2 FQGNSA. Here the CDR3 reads CASSSEAFMNTEAFF. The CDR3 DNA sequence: TGTGCCAGCAGCTCAGAGGCCTTCATGAACACTGAAGCTTTCTTT.

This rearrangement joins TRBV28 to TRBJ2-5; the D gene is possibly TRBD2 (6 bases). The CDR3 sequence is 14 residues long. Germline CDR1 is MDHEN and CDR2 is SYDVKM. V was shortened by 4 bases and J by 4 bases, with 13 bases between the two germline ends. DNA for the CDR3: TGTGCCAGCAGTTCAAGGTTACTAGCAGAGACCCAGTACTTC. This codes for CASSSRLLAETQYF.

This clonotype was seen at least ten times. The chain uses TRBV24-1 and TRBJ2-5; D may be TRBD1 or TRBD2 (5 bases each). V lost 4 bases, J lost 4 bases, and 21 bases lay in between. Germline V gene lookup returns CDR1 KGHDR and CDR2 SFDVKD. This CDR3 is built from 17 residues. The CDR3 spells CATSDQRHAGTIETQYF. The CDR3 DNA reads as TGTGCCACCAGTGACCAACGACACGCAGGGACGATAGAGACCCAGTACTTC.

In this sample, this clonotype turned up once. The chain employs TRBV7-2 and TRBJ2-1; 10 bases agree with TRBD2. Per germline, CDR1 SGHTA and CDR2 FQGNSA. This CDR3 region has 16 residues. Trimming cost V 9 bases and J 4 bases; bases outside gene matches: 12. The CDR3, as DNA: TGTGCCAGGAGCCCGCTAGCGGGGGCCACTTACAATGAGCAGTTCTTC. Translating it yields CARSPLAGATYNEQFF.

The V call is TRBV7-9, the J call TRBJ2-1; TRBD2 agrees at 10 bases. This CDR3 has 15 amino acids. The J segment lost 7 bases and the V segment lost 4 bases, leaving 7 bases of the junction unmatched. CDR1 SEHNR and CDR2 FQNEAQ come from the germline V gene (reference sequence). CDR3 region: CASSSLLAGANEQFF. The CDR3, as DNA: TGTGCCAGCAGCTCCCTTCTAGCGGGGGCAAATGAGCAGTTCTTC.

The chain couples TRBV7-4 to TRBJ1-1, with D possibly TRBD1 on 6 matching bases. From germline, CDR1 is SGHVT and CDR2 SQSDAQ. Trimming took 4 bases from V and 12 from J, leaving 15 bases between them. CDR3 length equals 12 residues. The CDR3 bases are TGTGCCAGCAGCTCGGCAGGGGCTGGAACTTTCTTT. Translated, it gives CASSSAGAGTFF.

Written as DNA, the CDR3 is TGTGCCAGCGCCCTAGGGGGGGACAGGGGGCACGCTTTCTTT. Protein product: CASALGGDRGHAFF. This chain joins TRBV12-3 or TRBV12-4 and TRBJ1-1; 12 positions match TRBD1. V was clipped by 8 bases and J by 11 bases; unmatched bases: 12. This CDR3 is 14 amino acids long.

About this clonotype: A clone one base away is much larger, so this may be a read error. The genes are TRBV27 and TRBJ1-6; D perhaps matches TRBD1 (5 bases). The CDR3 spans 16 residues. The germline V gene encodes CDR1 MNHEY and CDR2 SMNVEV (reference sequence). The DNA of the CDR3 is TGTGCCAGCAGTGACCTGACAGTCCGTTATAATTCACCCCTCTACTTT. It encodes CASSDLTVRYNSPLYF.

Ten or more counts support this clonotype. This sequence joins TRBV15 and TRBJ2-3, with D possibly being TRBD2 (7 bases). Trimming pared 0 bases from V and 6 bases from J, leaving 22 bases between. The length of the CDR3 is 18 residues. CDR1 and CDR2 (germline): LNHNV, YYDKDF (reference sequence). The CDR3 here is CATSRDWVEGRGWDTQYF. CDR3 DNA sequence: TGTGCCACCAGCAGAGATTGGGTAGAGGGGAGGGGGTGGGATACGCAGTATTTT.

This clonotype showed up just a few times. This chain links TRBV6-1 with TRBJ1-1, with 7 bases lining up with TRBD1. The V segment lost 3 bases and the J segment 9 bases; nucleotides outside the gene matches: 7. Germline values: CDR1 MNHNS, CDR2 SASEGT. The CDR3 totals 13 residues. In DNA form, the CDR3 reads TGTGCCAGCAGTGACCGAGACAGGGCCCAAGCTTTCTTT. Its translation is CASSDRDRAQAFF.

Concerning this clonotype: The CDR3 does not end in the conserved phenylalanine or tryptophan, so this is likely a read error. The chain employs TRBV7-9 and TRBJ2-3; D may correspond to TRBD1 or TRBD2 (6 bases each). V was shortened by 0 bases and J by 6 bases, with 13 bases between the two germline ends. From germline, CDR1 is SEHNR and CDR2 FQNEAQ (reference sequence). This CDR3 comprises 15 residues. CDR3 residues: CASSLAGGGSDTQYL. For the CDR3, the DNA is TGTGCCAGCAGCTTAGCCGGGGGCGGATCGGATACGCAGTATCTT.

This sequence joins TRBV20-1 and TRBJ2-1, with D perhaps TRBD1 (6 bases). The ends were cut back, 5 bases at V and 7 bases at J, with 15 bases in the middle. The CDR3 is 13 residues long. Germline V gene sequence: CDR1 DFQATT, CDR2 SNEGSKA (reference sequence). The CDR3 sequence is CSAPPQDSNEQFF. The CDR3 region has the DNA TGCAGTGCTCCCCCTCAGGACAGTAATGAGCAGTTCTTC.

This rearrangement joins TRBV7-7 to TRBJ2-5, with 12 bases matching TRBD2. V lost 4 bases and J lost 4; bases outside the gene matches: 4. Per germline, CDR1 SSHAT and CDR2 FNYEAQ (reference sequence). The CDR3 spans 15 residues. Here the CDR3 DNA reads TGTGCCAGCAGCTCCGAACTAGCGGGGGGAGAGACCCAGTACTTC. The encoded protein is CASSSELAGGETQYF.

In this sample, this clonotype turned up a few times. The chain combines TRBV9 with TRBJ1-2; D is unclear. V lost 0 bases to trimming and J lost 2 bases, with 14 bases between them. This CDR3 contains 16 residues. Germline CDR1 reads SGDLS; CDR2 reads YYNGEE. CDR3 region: CASSVASYGGNYGYTF. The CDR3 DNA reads TGTGCCAGCAGCGTAGCCAGCTATGGTGGGAACTATGGCTACACCTTC.

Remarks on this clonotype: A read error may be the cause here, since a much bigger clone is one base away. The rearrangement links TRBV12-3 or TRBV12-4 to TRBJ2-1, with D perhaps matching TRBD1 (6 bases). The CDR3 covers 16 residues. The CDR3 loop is CASSLGHVLSNNEQFF. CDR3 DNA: TGTGCCAGCAGTCTGGGACACGTCCTCTCCAACAATGAGCAGTTCTTC.

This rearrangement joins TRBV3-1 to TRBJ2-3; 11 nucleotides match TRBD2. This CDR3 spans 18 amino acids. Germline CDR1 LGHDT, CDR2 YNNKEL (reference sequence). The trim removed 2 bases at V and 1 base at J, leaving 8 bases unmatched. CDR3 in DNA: TGTGCCAGCAGCCAATACCTAGCGGGGGGTTTAGGCACAGATACGCAGTATTTT. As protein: CASSQYLAGGLGTDTQYF.

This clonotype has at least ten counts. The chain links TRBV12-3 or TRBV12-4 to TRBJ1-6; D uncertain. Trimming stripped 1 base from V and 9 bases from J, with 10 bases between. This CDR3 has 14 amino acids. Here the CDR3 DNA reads TGTGCCAGCAGTTTAGTCTCGAAGTTTTCACCCCTCCACTTT. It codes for CASSLVSKFSPLHF.

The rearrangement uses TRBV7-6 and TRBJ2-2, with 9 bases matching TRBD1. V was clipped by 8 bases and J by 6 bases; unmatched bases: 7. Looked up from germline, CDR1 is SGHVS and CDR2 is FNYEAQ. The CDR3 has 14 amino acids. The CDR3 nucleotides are TGTGCCAGCCGCCCCGGGACAGGGTCCGGGGAGCTGTTTTTT. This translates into CASRPGTGSGELFF.

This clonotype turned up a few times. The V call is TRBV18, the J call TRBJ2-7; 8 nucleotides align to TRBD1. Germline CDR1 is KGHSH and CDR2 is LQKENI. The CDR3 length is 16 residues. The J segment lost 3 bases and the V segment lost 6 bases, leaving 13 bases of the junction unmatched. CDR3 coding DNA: TGTGCCAGCTCGCAGTCCGGGACAGGAGCCTTCTACGAGCAGTACTTC. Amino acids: CASSQSGTGAFYEQYF.